This T cell receptor beta chain emerged from a study of control samples from healthy donors and cancer patients. The repertoire was sequenced with immunoSEQ multiplex PCR; TCRdb's copy has only in-frame clones and lacks some. Here the sample spans roughly 150,000 clones, around 90% being singletons. Germline CDR1 SGHNT, CDR2 YYREEE (reference sequence). This CDR3 spans 15 amino acids. Losses at the gene ends were 2 bases for V and 6 bases for J; bases not matched to a gene: 9. This clone turned up a few times. V is TRBV5-4 and J is TRBJ1-1; 8 nucleotides agree with TRBD1. This clonotype was obtained from a man aged 18 to 30 in good health. The sample taken for sequencing was blood. CDR3 protein: CASSFDRGEESEAFF. CDR3 coding DNA: TGTGCCAGCAGCTTTGACAGGGGCGAGGAGTCTGAAGCTTTCTTT.